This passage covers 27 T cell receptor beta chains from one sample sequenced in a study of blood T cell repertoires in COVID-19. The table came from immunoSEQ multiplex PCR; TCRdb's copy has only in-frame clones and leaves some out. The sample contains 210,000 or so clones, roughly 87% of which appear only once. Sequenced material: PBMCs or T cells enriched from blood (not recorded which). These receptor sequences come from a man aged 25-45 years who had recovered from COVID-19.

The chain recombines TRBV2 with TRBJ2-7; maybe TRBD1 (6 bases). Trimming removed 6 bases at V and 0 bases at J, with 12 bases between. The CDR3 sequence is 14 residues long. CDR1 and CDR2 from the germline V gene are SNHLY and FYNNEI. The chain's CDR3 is CASRGRDNSYEQYF. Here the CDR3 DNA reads TGTGCCAGCAGGGGCCGGGACAACTCCTACGAGCAGTACTTC.

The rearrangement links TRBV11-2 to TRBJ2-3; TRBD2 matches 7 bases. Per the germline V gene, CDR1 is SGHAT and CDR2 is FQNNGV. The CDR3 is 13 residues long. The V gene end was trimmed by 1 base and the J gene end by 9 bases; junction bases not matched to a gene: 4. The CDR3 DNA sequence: TGTGCCAGCAGCTTAGTGGGAGGGGTGACGCAGTATTTT. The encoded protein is CASSLVGGVTQYF.

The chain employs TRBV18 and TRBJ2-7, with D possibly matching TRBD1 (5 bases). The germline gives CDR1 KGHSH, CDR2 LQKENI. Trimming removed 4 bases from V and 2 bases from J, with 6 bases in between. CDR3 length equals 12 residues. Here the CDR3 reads CASSRQPYEQYF. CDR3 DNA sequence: TGTGCCAGCTCACGACAGCCCTACGAGCAGTACTTC.

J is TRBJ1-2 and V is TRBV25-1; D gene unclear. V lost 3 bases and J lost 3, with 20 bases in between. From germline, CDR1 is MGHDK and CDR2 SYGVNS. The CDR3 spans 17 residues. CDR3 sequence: CASSEPPPERYYYGYTF. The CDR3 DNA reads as TGTGCCAGCAGTGAGCCGCCCCCCGAGCGATATTACTATGGCTACACCTTC.

The CDR3: CATRGLAVNQETQYF. DNA for the CDR3: TGTGCCACCCGGGGCCTAGCGGTGAATCAAGAGACCCAGTACTTC. This chain links TRBV19 with TRBJ2-5, with 7 bases lining up with TRBD2. The germline V gene encodes CDR1 LNHDA and CDR2 SQIVND (reference sequence). With 10 bases clipped from V and 2 bases from J, the junction kept 13 bases outside the gene matches. The CDR3 is made up of 15 amino acids.

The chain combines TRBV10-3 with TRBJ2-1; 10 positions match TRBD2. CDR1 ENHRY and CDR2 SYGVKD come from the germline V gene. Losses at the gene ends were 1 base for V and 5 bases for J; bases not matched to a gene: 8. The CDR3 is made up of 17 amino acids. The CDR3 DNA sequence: TGTGCCATCAGTGAGTGGTTGCCTAGCGGGAGCCACAATGAGCAGTTCTTC. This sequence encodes CAISEWLPSGSHNEQFF.

CDR3 coding DNA: TGTGCCAGCAGCCCTCTGGACAGGGGCCCGTTTGACTATGGCTACACCTTC. This codes for CASSPLDRGPFDYGYTF. The gene calls are TRBV28 and TRBJ1-2, with TRBD1 matching 9 bases. Germline CDR1 reads MDHEN; CDR2 reads SYDVKM. The V gene end was trimmed by 6 bases and the J gene end by 3 bases; junction bases not matched to a gene: 14. The CDR3 sequence is 17 residues long.

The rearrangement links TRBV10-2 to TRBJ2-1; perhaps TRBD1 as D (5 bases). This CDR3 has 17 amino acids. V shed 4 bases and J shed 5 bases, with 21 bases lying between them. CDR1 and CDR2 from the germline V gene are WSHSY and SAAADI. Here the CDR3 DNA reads TGCGCCAGCAGTGGGGTTGTGGTTCCGACAGTTAACAATGAGCAGTTCTTC. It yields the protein CASSGVVVPTVNNEQFF.

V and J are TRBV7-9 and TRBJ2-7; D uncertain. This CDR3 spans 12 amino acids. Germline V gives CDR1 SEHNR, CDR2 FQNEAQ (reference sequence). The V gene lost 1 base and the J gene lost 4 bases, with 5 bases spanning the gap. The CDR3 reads CASSLVDYEQYF. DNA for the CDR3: TGTGCCAGCAGCTTAGTAGATTACGAGCAGTACTTC.

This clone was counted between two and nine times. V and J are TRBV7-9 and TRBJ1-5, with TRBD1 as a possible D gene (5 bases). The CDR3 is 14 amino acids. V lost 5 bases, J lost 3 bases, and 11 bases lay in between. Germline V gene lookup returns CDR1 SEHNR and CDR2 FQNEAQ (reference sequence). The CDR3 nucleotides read TGTGCCAGCAGCCTAGACAGTAACAATCAGCCCCAGCATTTT. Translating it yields CASSLDSNNQPQHF.

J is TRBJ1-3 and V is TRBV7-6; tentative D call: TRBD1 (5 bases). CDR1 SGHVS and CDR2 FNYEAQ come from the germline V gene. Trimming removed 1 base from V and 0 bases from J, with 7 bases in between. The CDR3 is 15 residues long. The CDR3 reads CASSLVQDSGNTIYF. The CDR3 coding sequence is TGTGCCAGCAGCTTAGTACAGGACTCTGGAAACACCATATATTTT.

CDR3 coding DNA: TGTGCCAGCTCACCAGCTCTAGCGGGAGGGTCCTACGAGCAGTACTTC. This gives the protein CASSPALAGGSYEQYF. This sequence joins TRBV18 and TRBJ2-7; 12 positions agree with TRBD2. Trimming took 2 bases from V and 1 from J; bases not matched to a gene: 3. The germline gives CDR1 KGHSH, CDR2 LQKENI. The length of the CDR3 is 16 residues.

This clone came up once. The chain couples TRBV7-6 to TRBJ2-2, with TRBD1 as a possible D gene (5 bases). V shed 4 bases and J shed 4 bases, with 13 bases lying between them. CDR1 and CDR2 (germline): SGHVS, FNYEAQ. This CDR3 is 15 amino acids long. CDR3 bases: TGTGCCAGCAGCTATCTCCAGGGATCCACCGGGGAGCTGTTTTTT. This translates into CASSYLQGSTGELFF.

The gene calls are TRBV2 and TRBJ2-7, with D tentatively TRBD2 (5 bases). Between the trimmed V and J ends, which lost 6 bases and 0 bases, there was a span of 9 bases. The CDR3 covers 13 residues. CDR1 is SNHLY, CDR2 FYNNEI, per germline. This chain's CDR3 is CASRVDSSYEQYF. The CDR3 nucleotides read TGTGCCAGCAGAGTGGACTCCTCCTACGAGCAGTACTTC.

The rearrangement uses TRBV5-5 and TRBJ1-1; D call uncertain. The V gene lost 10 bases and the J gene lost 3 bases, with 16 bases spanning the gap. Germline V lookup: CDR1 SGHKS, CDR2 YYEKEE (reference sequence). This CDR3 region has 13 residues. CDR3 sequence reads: CADGEEGDTEAFF. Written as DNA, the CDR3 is TGTGCCGACGGGGAGGAGGGTGACACTGAAGCTTTCTTT.

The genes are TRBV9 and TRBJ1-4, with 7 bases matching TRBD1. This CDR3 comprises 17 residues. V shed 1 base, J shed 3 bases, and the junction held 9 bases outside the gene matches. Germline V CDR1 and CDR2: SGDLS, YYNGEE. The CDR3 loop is CASSVSLDRVANEKLFF. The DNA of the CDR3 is TGTGCCAGCAGCGTATCACTCGACAGGGTTGCTAATGAAAAACTGTTTTTT.

For the CDR3, the DNA is TGCGCCAGCAGCCAAGACCGGACAGGGGGAGCTAACTATGGCTACACCTTC. It specifies CASSQDRTGGANYGYTF. The V gene is TRBV4-1, the J gene TRBJ1-2, with 10 bases matching TRBD1. V was clipped by 0 bases and J by 0 bases; unmatched bases: 4. This CDR3 region has 17 residues. Germline CDR1 MGHRA, CDR2 YSYEKL.

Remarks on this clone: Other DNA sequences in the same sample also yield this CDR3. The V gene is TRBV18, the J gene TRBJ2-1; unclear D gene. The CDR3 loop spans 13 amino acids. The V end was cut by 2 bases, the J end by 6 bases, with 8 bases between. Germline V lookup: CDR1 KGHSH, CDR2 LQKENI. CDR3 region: CASSPEQLNEQFF. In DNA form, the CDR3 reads TGTGCCAGCTCACCAGAACAGCTCAATGAGCAGTTCTTC.

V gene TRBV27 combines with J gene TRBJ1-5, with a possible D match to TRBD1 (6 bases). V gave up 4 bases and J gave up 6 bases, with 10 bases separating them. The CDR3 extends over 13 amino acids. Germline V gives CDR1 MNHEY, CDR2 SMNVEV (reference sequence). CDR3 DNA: TGTGCCAGCAGTTCCCAGGGGCGTCAGCCCCAGCATTTT. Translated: CASSSQGRQPQHF.

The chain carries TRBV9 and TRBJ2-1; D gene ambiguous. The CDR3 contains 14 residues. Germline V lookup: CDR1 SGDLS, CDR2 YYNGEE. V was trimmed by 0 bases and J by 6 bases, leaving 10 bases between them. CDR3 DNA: TGTGCCAGCAGCGTAGAACAGTCCCCCAATGAGCAGTTCTTC. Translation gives CASSVEQSPNEQFF.

The CDR3, as DNA: TGTGCCAGCAGCCTCGATATGGAGACTGAAGCTTTCTTT. Protein sequence: CASSLDMETEAFF. The gene calls are TRBV12-3 or TRBV12-4 and TRBJ1-1, with D unresolved. The CDR3 length is 13 residues. V lost 6 bases and J lost 5, with 13 bases in between.

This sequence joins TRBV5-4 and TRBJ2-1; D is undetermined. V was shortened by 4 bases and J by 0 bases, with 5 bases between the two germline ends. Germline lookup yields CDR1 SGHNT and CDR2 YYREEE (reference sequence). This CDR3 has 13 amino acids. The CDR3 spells CASSLSSYNEQFF. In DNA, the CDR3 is TGTGCCAGCAGCCTGAGCTCCTACAATGAGCAGTTCTTC.

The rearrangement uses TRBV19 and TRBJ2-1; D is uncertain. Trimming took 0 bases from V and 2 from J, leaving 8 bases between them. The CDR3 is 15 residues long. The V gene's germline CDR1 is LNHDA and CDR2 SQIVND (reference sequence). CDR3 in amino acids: CASSIEWAPYNEQFF. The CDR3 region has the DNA TGTGCCAGTAGTATAGAGTGGGCCCCCTACAATGAGCAGTTCTTC.

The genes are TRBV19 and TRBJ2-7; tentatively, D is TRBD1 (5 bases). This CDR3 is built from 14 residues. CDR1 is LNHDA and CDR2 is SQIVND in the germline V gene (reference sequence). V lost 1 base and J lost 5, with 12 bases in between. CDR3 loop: CASSIGGWGHEQYF. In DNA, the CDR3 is TGTGCCAGTAGTATAGGGGGCTGGGGCCACGAGCAGTACTTC.

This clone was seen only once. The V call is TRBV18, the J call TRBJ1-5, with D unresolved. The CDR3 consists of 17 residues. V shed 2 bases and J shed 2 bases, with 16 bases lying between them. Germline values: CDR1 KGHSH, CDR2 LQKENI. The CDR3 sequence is CASSPKDELMGNQPQHF. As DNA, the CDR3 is TGTGCCAGCTCACCAAAAGATGAGCTTATGGGCAATCAGCCCCAGCATTTT. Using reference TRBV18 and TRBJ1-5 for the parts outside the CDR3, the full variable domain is NAGVMQNPRHLVRRRGQEARLRCSPMKGHSHVYWYRQLPEEGLKFMVYLQKENIIDESGMPKERFSAEFPKEGPSILRIQQVVRGDSAAYFCASSPKDELMGNQPQHFGDGTRLSIL.

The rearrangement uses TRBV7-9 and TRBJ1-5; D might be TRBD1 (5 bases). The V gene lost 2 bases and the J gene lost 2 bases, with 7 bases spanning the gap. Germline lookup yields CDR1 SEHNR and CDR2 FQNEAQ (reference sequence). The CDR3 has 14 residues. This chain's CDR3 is CASSLQGGNQPQHF. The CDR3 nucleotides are TGTGCCAGCAGCTTACAGGGTGGCAATCAGCCCCAGCATTTT.

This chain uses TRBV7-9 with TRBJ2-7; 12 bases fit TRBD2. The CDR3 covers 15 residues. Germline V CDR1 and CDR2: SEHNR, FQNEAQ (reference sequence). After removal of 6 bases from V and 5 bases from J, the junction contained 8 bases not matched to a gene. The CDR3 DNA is TGTGCCAGCAGACCATCGACTAGCGGGAGTGACGAGCAGTACTTC. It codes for CASRPSTSGSDEQYF.